This T cell receptor (beta chain) is from a study of shared clonotypes between healthy human individuals. Study conclusions and caveats: At large depth, rarefaction still showed sorted-subset sequencing to be incomplete. Relative to clonotypes present in all four donors, those not shared had lower generation probabilities.

The CDR3 is 16 amino acids. Germline CDR1 reads SNHLY; CDR2 reads FYNNEI. V shed 4 bases and J shed 4 bases, with 16 bases lying between them. Naive CD45RA+ and memory CD45RA-negative subsets were split from CD4+ cells. A word on this clone: Its target is not known.

The repertoire was sequenced with immunoSEQ multiplex PCR; TCRdb's copy has only in-frame clones and lacks some. The sample carries 550,000 to 700,000 clones, around four fifths recorded once. This receptor was obtained from a woman aged 25 to 39 in good health. The sample was memory CD4+ T cells sorted from blood. Subset specified: CD45RA-negative fraction. This rearrangement joins TRBV2 to TRBJ2-2; D perhaps matches TRBD1 (5 bases). The CDR3 bases are TGTGCCAGCAGTGGCGGAAGGGGCCTACGCACCGGGGAGCTGTTTTTT. Protein: CASSGGRGLRTGELFF.